One and the same sample provided the 22 T cell receptor beta chains below, sequenced in a study of blood T cell repertoires in COVID-19. The data were produced by immunoSEQ multiplex PCR, yet TCRdb's version contains in-frame clones alone and is incomplete. This table holds 150,000 to 200,000 clones, approximately 90% found once. The sample was peripheral blood. Receptors originate from a man younger than 35 with acute or convalescent COVID-19.

This chain connects TRBV7-8 to TRBJ1-5; D perhaps matches TRBD1 (6 bases). Germline CDR1 SGHVS, CDR2 FQNEAQ. V was pared by 5 bases and J by 5 bases, with 22 bases between. CDR3 length equals 17 residues. Here the CDR3 DNA reads TGTGCCAGCAGCCCAAACCGGGACACCGACCAGTATCAGCCCCAGCATTTT. It specifies CASSPNRDTDQYQPQHF.

The chain has TRBV4-1 and TRBJ1-5; 7 bases map to TRBD1. The CDR3 consists of 15 residues. J lost 4 bases, V lost 0 bases, and 3 bases had no gene match. Germline loops: CDR1 MGHRA, CDR2 YSYEKL. The CDR3 DNA reads TGCGCCAGCAGCCAAGAGGACAGGAATAATCAGCCCCAGCATTTT. It codes for CASSQEDRNNQPQHF.

The chain employs TRBV7-8 and TRBJ2-7; 10 bases agree with TRBD1. The V gene end was trimmed by 3 bases and the J gene end by 3 bases; junction bases not matched to a gene: 5. The germline V gene has CDR1 SGHVS and CDR2 FQNEAQ. This CDR3 contains 15 residues. For the CDR3, the DNA is TGTGCCAGCAGCTTCATGACAGGGGGCTTCTACGAGCAGTACGTC. Protein: CASSFMTGGFYEQYV.

J is TRBJ2-7 and V is TRBV4-2, with 11 bases identical to TRBD2. V was pared by 1 base and J by 2 bases, with 10 bases of the junction left unmatched. Germline V gene data show CDR1 as LGHNA and CDR2 as YNFKEQ. CDR3 size: 18 residues. Here the CDR3 reads CASSQGGLTSGKPYEQYV. The CDR3 DNA reads TGTGCCAGCAGCCAAGGCGGCCTGACTAGCGGGAAACCCTACGAGCAGTACGTC.

The chain carries TRBV30 and TRBJ1-3; D possibly corresponds to TRBD1 (6 bases). Between the trimmed V and J ends, which lost 4 bases and 3 bases, there was a span of 16 bases. The CDR3 has 15 residues. From germline, CDR1 is GTSNPN and CDR2 SVGIG (reference sequence). The CDR3 DNA follows: TGTGCCTGGACCCCCCCGGGCAGGGGTGGAAACACCATATATTTT. Translation gives CAWTPPGRGGNTIYF.

V usage is TRBV23-1 and J usage is TRBJ2-1; D remains ambiguous. TRBV23-1 is sorted into the ORF group, with uncertain function. V was trimmed by 0 bases and J by 0 bases, leaving 9 bases between them. The CDR3 runs 16 residues. CDR3 sequence: CASSQSSGSSYNEQFF. DNA of the CDR3: TGCGCCAGCAGTCAATCGTCCGGGTCCTCCTACAATGAGCAGTTCTTC.

The chain joins TRBV7-6 to TRBJ2-1; D remains ambiguous. V lost 5 bases and J 6 bases, leaving 20 bases between the germline ends. Germline CDR1 and CDR2: SGHVS and FNYEAQ. This CDR3 is built from 16 residues. CDR3 amino acids: CASSPQVRLSSNEQFF. The CDR3 nucleotides read TGTGCCAGCAGCCCTCAGGTTCGGTTGTCAAGCAATGAGCAGTTCTTC.

The CDR3 nucleotides read TGTGCCAGCAGTTTCAGGTGGACTGAAGCTTTCTTT. Translation: CASSFRWTEAFF. This chain connects TRBV12-3 or TRBV12-4 to TRBJ1-1, with no clear D. This CDR3 is built from 12 residues. The V end lost 3 bases, the J end lost 5 bases, and 7 bases lay between the germline ends.

The chain is built from TRBV3-1 (or the pseudogene TRBV3-2) and TRBJ1-6; 8 bases are a match to TRBD1. CDR1 and CDR2 (germline): LGHDT, YNNKEL (reference sequence). This CDR3 contains 17 residues. With V trimmed by 5 bases and J by 5 bases, 11 bases remained unmatched. In DNA form, the CDR3 reads TGTGCCAGCAGCACAAGTCAGGGGGCGGGAAATAATTCACCCCTCCACTTT. It specifies CASSTSQGAGNNSPLHF.

The chain uses TRBV6-5 and TRBJ2-3, with D possibly matching TRBD1 (5 bases). This CDR3 is built from 16 residues. The ends were cut back, 0 bases at V and 0 bases at J, with 10 bases in the middle. In germline, CDR1 is MNHEY, CDR2 SVGAGI. CDR3 DNA: TGTGCCAGCAGTTACTCTTCCCAGGGAAGCACAGATACGCAGTATTTT. It codes for CASSYSSQGSTDTQYF.

The chain is built from TRBV28 and TRBJ1-2, with D maybe TRBD1 (5 bases). Trimming left V 4 bases short and J 4 bases short, with 13 bases between. The CDR3 has 14 amino acids. Germline V gene data show CDR1 as MDHEN and CDR2 as SYDVKM. The CDR3 loop reads CASSWGGALYGYTF. In DNA form, the CDR3 reads TGTGCCAGCAGTTGGGGAGGGGCCCTCTATGGCTACACCTTC.

This chain's CDR3 is CASSARLAGGPYNEQFF. CDR3 nucleotide sequence: TGTGCCAGCAGCGCAAGACTAGCGGGGGGGCCCTACAATGAGCAGTTCTTC. This chain joins TRBV9 and TRBJ2-1, with 14 positions matching TRBD2. The germline V gene encodes CDR1 SGDLS and CDR2 YYNGEE. The V gene end was trimmed by 3 bases and the J gene end by 2 bases; junction bases not matched to a gene: 4. The CDR3 is 17 residues long.

This sequence joins TRBV30 and TRBJ2-7; 8 bases agree with TRBD1. Germline loops: CDR1 GTSNPN, CDR2 SVGIG (reference sequence). V lost 0 bases and J lost 4; bases outside the gene matches: 14. This CDR3 spans 17 amino acids. This CDR3 reads CAWSVTRDRLSCYEQYF. CDR3 coding DNA: TGTGCCTGGAGTGTGACCCGGGACAGGCTGAGTTGTTACGAGCAGTACTTC.

The chain joins TRBV6-6 to TRBJ2-7; tentative D call: TRBD1 (5 bases). The V gene's germline CDR1 is MNHNY and CDR2 SVGAGI (reference sequence). The CDR3 extends over 14 amino acids. V lost 7 bases and J lost 0, with 13 bases in between. CDR3 in amino acids: CASNFGRASYEQYF. CDR3 coding DNA: TGTGCCAGCAATTTCGGCAGGGCCTCCTACGAGCAGTACTTC.

In this sample, this clone turned up once. The same CDR3 arises from other DNA sequences in this sample as well. The chain employs TRBV6-5 and TRBJ1-4, with D perhaps TRBD1 (5 bases). Germline lookup yields CDR1 MNHEY and CDR2 SVGAGI. This CDR3 has 15 amino acids. Trimming pared 5 bases from V and 5 bases from J, leaving 15 bases between. As DNA, the CDR3 is TGTGCCAGCAGTATCCGACAAGGGGTCAATGAAAAACTGTTTTTT. Its protein product is CASSIRQGVNEKLFF.

In its sample, this clone was seen a few times. The genes are TRBV29-1 and TRBJ2-4; TRBD1 is a possible D gene (6 bases). The CDR3 length is 12 residues. The ends were cut back, 3 bases at V and 6 bases at J, with 9 bases in the middle. Looked up from germline, CDR1 is SQVTM and CDR2 is ANQGSEA. The CDR3 DNA is TGCAGCGTTGACCCAGGGGTAAACATTCAGTACTTC. It is translated as CSVDPGVNIQYF.

The CDR3 DNA sequence: TGTGCCAGCAGTTACTCTTTCCAGGGGGCCCAGCCCCAGCATTTT. Encoded protein: CASSYSFQGAQPQHF. The chain has TRBV6-5 and TRBJ1-5; 8 nucleotides align to TRBD1. The CDR3 has 15 residues. J lost 7 bases, V lost 0 bases, and 5 bases had no gene match. From germline, CDR1 is MNHEY and CDR2 SVGAGI.

The V and J genes are TRBV29-1 and TRBJ2-7; possibly TRBD2 for D (6 bases). Germline CDR1 reads SQVTM; CDR2 reads ANQGSEA. CDR3 length equals 14 residues. V was trimmed by 5 bases and J by 0 bases, leaving 14 bases between them. In DNA form, the CDR3 reads TGCAGCGTTAGTACTAGCCTCGACTCCTACGAGCAGTACTTC. Its translation is CSVSTSLDSYEQYF.

V usage is TRBV28 and J usage is TRBJ2-3; 11 positions agree with TRBD1. The CDR3 length is 16 residues. Germline V gives CDR1 MDHEN, CDR2 SYDVKM. Trimming removed 6 bases from V and 4 bases from J; junction bases left unmatched: 9. The CDR3 loop reads CASSLGLGQGADTQYF. In DNA form, the CDR3 reads TGTGCCAGCAGCCTAGGGTTGGGACAGGGGGCAGATACGCAGTATTTT.

The genes are TRBV5-4 and TRBJ2-7; maybe TRBD2 (6 bases). The CDR3 sequence is 15 residues long. With 3 bases removed from V and 6 bases from J, the gap between germline ends came to 19 bases. CDR1 and CDR2 from the germline V gene are SGHNT and YYREEE (reference sequence). The CDR3 DNA sequence: TGTGCCAGCAGCTACCGAGGGAGGTATCGGGGCGAGCAGTACTTC. Amino acid sequence: CASSYRGRYRGEQYF.

The chain combines TRBV7-2 with TRBJ1-2; the match to TRBD1 covers 8 bases. The CDR3 totals 14 residues. Per germline, CDR1 SGHTA and CDR2 FQGNSA. V shed 5 bases and J 3 bases; nucleotides not matched to a gene: 5. The CDR3 bases are TGTGCCAGCAGCCCCGGACAGGGATACTATGGCTACACCTTC. This translates into CASSPGQGYYGYTF.

The chain recombines TRBV19 with TRBJ1-5; D unclear. The V gene lost 2 bases and the J gene lost 3 bases, with 11 bases spanning the gap. Germline V gene data show CDR1 as LNHDA and CDR2 as SQIVND (reference sequence). The CDR3 runs to 15 residues. CDR3 region: CASSIYHSHNQPQHF. CDR3 DNA sequence: TGTGCCAGTAGTATATATCACAGTCACAATCAGCCCCAGCATTTT.